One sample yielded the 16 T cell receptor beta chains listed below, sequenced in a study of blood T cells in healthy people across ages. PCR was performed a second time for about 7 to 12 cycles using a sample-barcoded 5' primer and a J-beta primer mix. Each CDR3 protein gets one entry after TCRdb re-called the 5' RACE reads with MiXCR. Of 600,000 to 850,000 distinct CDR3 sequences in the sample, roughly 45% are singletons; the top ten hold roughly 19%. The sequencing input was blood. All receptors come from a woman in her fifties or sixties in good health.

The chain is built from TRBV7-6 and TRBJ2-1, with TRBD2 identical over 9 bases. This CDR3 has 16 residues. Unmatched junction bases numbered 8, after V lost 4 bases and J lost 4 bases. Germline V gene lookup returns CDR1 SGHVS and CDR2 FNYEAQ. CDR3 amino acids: CASSSNSGSRYNEQFF. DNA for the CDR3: TGTGCCAGCAGCTCAAATAGCGGGAGCCGTTACAATGAGCAGTTCTTC.

The CDR3: CASSPHHIRGQGQETQYF. Here the CDR3 DNA reads TGCGCCAGCAGCCCTCATCACATCAGGGGGCAGGGACAAGAGACCCAGTACTTC. The chain uses TRBV5-1 and TRBJ2-5; 8 bases are shared with TRBD1. In germline, CDR1 is SGHRS, CDR2 YFSETQ. The ends lost 4 bases at V and 2 bases at J; junction bases unmatched: 16. CDR3 length: 18 residues.

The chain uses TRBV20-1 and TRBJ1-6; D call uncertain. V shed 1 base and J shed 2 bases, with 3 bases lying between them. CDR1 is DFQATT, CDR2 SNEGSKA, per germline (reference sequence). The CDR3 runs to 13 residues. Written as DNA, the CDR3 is TGCAGTGCTAGAGGGGCCTATAATTCACCCCTCCACTTT. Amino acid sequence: CSARGAYNSPLHF.

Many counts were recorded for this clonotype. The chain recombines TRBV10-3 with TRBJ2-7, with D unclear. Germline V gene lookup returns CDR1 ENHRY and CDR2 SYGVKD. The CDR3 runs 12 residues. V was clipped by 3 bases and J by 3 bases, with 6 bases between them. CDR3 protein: CAISDSGYEQYF. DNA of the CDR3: TGTGCCATCAGTGATTCAGGCTACGAGCAGTACTTC.

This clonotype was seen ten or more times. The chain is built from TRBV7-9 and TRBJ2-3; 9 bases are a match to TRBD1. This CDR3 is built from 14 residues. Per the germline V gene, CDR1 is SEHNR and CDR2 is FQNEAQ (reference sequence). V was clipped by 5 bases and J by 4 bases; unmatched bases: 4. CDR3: CASSPGQGADTQYF. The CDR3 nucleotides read TGTGCCAGCAGCCCGGGACAGGGTGCAGATACGCAGTATTTT.

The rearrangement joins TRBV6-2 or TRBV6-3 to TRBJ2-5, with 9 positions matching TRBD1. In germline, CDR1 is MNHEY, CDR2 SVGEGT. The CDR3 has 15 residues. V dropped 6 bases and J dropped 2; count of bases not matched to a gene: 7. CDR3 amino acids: CASRSHGTGQETQYF. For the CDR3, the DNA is TGTGCCAGCAGATCACACGGGACAGGGCAAGAGACCCAGTACTTC.

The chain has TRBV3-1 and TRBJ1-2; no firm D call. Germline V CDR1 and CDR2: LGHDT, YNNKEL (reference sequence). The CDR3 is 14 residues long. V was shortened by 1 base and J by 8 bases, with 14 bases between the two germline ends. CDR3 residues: CASSQVQSAEGYTF. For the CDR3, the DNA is TGTGCCAGCAGCCAAGTTCAAAGCGCGGAGGGCTACACCTTC.

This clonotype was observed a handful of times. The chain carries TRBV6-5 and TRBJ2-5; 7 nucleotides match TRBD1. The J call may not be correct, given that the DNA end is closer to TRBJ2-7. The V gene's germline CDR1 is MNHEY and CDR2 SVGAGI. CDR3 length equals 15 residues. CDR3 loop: CASSRDRVRGYEQYF. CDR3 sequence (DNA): TGTGCCAGCAGCCGAGACAGGGTGAGGGGGTACGAGCAGTACTTC.

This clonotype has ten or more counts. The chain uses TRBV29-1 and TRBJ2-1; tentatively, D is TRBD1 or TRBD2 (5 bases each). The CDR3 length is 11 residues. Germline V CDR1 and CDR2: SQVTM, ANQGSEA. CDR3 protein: CSGAVYNEQFF. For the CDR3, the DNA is TGCTCCGGGGCAGTTTACAATGAGCAGTTCTTC.

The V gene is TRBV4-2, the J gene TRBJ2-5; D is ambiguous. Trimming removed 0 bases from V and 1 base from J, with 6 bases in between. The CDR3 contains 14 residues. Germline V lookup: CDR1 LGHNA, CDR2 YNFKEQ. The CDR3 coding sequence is TGTGCCAGCAGCCAAGATTGGTTCCAAGAGACCCAGTACTTC. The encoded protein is CASSQDWFQETQYF.

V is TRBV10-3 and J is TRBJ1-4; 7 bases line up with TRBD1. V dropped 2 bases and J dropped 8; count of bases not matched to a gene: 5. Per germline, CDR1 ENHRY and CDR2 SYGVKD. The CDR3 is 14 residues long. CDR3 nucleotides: TGTGCCATCAGTGAGAGGACAGGACGAGAAAAACTGTTTTTT. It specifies CAISERTGREKLFF.

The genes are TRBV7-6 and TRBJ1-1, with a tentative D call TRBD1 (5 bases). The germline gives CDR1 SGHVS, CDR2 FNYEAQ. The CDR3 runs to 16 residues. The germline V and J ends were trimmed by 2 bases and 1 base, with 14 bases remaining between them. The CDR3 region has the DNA TGTGCCAGCAGCTTAACTGGGGGGGACGAGAACACTGAAGCTTTCTTT. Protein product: CASSLTGGDENTEAFF. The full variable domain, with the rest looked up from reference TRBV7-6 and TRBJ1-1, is GAGVSQSPRYKVTKRGQDVALRCDPISGHVSLYWYRQALGQGPEFLTYFNYEAQQDKSGLPNDRFSAERPEGSISTLTIQRTEQRDSAMYRCASSLTGGDENTEAFFGQGTRLTVV.

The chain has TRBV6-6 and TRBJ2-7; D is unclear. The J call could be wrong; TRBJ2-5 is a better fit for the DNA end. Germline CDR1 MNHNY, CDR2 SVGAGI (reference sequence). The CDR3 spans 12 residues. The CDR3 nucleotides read TGTGCCAGCAGAACCTTCCAGGAGACCCAGTACTTC. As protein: CASRTFQETQYF.

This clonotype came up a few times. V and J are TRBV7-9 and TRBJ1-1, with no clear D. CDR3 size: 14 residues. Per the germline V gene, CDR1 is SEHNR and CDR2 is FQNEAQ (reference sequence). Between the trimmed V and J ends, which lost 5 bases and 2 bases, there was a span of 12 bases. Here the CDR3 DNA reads TGTGCCAGCAGCCGGGTTACTGAAAACACTGAAGCTTTCTTT. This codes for CASSRVTENTEAFF.

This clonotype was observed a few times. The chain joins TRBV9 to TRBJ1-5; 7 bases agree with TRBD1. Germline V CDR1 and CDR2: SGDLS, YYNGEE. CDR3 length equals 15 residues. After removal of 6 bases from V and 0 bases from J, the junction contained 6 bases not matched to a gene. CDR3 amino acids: CASNPTGDSNQPQHF. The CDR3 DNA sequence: TGTGCCAGCAACCCTACAGGGGATAGCAATCAGCCCCAGCATTTT. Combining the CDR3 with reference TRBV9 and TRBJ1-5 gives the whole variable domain DSGVTQTPKHLITATGQRVTLRCSPRSGDLSVYWYQQSLDQGLQFLIQYYNGEERAKGNILERFSAQQFPDLHSELNLSSLELGDSALYFCASNPTGDSNQPQHFGDGTRLSIL.

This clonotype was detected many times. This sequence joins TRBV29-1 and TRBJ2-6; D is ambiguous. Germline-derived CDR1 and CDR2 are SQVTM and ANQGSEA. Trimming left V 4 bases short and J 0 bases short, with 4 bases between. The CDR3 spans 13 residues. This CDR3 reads CSVVTSGANVLTF. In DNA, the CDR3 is TGCAGCGTTGTCACCTCTGGGGCCAACGTCCTGACTTTC.